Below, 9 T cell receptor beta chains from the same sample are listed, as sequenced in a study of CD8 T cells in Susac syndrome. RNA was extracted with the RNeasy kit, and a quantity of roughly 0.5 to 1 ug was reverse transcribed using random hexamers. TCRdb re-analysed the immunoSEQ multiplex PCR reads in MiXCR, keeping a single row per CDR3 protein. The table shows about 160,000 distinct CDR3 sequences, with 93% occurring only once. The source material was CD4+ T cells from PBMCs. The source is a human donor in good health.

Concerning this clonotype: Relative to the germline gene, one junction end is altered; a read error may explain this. CDR3 protein: CASSSGSRSRYGYTF. In DNA form, the CDR3 reads TGCGCCAGCAGTTCCGGATCCCGGTCGCGCTATGGCTACACCTTC. V gene TRBV12-3 or TRBV12-4 combines with J gene TRBJ1-2; D uncertain. CDR3 size: 15 residues.

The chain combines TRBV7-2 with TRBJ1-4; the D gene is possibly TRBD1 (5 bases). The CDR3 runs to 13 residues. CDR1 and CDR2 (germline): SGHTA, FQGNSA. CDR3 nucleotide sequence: TGTGCGAGTTCAGGGCTAACTAATGAAAAACTGTTTTTT. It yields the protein CASSGLTNEKLFF.

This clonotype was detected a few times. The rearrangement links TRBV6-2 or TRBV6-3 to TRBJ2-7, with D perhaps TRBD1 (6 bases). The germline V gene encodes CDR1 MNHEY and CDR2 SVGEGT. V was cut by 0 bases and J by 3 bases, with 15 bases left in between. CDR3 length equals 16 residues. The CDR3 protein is CASSYSWGPSIYEQYF. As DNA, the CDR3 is TGTGCCAGCAGTTACTCGTGGGGGCCGAGCATCTACGAGCAGTACTTC.

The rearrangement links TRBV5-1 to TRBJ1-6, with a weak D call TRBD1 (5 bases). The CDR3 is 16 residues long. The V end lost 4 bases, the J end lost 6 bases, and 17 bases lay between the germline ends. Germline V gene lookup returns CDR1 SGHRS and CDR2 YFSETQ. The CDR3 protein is CASSAQGSLANSPLHF. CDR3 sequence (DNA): TGCGCCAGCAGCGCCCAGGGCAGTCTTGCTAATTCACCCCTCCACTTT.

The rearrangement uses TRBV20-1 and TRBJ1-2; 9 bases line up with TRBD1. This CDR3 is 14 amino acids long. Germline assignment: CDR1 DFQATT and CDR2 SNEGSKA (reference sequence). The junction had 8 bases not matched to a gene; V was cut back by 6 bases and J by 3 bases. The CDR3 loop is CSAPGQGGYYGYTF. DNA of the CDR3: TGCAGTGCCCCGGGACAGGGTGGTTACTATGGCTACACCTTC.

In nucleotides, the CDR3 is TGCGCCAGCAGCTACGAGACACCTAACTATGGCTACACCTTC. Encoded protein: CASSYETPNYGYTF. This chain uses TRBV5-1 with TRBJ1-2; D gene uncertain. V was shortened by 3 bases and J by 0 bases, with 9 bases between the two germline ends. CDR1 SGHRS and CDR2 YFSETQ come from the germline V gene. This CDR3 spans 14 amino acids.

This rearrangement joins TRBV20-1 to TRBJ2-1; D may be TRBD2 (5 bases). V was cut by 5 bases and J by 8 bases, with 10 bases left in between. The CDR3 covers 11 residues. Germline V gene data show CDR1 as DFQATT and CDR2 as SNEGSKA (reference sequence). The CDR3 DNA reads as TGCAGTGCTCAATGGCGGGATGAGCAGTTCTTC. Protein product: CSAQWRDEQFF.

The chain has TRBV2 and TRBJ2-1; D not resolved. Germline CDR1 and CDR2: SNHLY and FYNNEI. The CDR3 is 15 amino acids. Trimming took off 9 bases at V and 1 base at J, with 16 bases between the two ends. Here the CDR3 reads CASGPDPASYNEQFF. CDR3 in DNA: TGTGCCAGTGGGCCCGACCCCGCTTCCTACAATGAGCAGTTCTTC.

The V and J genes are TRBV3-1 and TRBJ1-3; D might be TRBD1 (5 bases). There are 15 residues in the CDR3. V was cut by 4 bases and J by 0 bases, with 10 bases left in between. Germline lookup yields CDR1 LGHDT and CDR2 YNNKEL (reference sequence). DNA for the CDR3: TGTGCCAGCAGCCTTCGACAGAACTCTGGAAACACCATATATTTT. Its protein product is CASSLRQNSGNTIYF.